Presented here are 23 T cell receptor beta chains from one specimen sequenced in a study of persistence of HIV-infected CD4 T cells. Sequencing used immunoSEQ version 4 in survey mode. The repertoire was sequenced with immunoSEQ multiplex PCR; TCRdb's copy has only in-frame clones and lacks some. This table has 25,000 to 30,000 clones, approximately 78% appearing once. These receptors are not linked to any known antigen. Cells were stimulated with CMV-infected fibroblast lysates at roughly 9.1 ug/mL. Sorted nonresponding memory CD4+ T cells were CD40L-negative, CD69-negative, CD45RO-high. The sample was CD4+ T cells sorted from PBMCs after roughly 18-hour stimulation, taken from a patient who received antiretroviral therapy. The receptors were gathered from an adult woman with HIV who was CMV-seropositive.

CDR3 coding DNA: TGTGCCAGCAGTTACTCGAGGGGGGCTTACACAGATACGCAGTATTTT. This translates into CASSYSRGAYTDTQYF. The chain links TRBV6-2 or TRBV6-3 to TRBJ2-3; D possibly uses TRBD1 or TRBD2 (6 bases each). The CDR3 covers 16 residues. Germline V gives CDR1 MNHEY, CDR2 SVGEGT. Trimming stripped 0 bases from V and 2 bases from J, with 12 bases between.

The V call is TRBV18, the J call TRBJ2-5; D might be TRBD2 (7 bases). CDR3 size: 15 residues. Looked up from germline, CDR1 is KGHSH and CDR2 is LQKENI. The V gene lost 0 bases and the J gene lost 1 base, with 9 bases spanning the gap. DNA for the CDR3: TGTGCCAGCTCACCACCGGGGGGGCTCCAAGAGACCCAGTACTTC. Translated, it gives CASSPPGGLQETQYF.

This clone was counted a single time. The V gene is TRBV7-8, the J gene TRBJ1-5; no definite D call. The CDR3 has 13 residues. V lost 3 bases to trimming and J lost 3 bases, with 6 bases between them. Germline CDR1 and CDR2: SGHVS and FQNEAQ. The CDR3, as DNA: TGTGCCAGCAGCTTGAGGACCAATCAGCCCCAGCATTTT. Protein: CASSLRTNQPQHF.

J is TRBJ1-6 and V is TRBV9; D remains unclear. The CDR3 runs to 15 residues. Trimming left V 1 base short and J 8 bases short, with 13 bases between. Germline V CDR1 and CDR2: SGDLS, YYNGEE. CDR3 bases: TGTGCCAGCAGCGTACAAGCAGGCCGGGATTCACCCCTCCACTTT. Amino acid sequence: CASSVQAGRDSPLHF.

V gene TRBV5-1 combines with J gene TRBJ2-5, with 11 bases fitting TRBD2. There are 17 residues in the CDR3. V dropped 2 bases and J dropped 3; count of bases not matched to a gene: 9. Per the germline V gene, CDR1 is SGHRS and CDR2 is YFSETQ. In DNA form, the CDR3 reads TGCGCCAGCAGCTTTTCCACCGGGACTAGCGGCGAAGAGACCCAGTACTTC. It encodes CASSFSTGTSGEETQYF.

This clone was seen only a few times. DNA for the CDR3: TGTGCCAGCAGCCAAGATGCAGCGCCCTATGGCTACACCTTC. Translation gives CASSQDAAPYGYTF. This rearrangement joins TRBV3-1 (or the pseudogene TRBV3-2) to TRBJ1-2; D is undetermined. This CDR3 region has 14 residues. With 0 bases removed from V and 4 bases from J, the gap between germline ends came to 9 bases. Per the germline V gene, CDR1 is LGHDT and CDR2 is YNNKEL (reference sequence).

This clone came up a few times. Here the CDR3 reads CASSSRDANRNTEAFF. The CDR3, as DNA: TGCGCCAGCAGTTCCCGGGACGCGAATCGGAACACTGAAGCTTTCTTT. This chain links TRBV5-1 with TRBJ1-1, with D tentatively TRBD1 (5 bases). Germline V gene sequence: CDR1 SGHRS, CDR2 YFSETQ. V was clipped by 5 bases and J by 1 base, with 18 bases between them. CDR3 length equals 16 residues.

The chain links TRBV6-5 to TRBJ2-1; D perhaps matches TRBD2 (5 bases). The CDR3 has 15 amino acids. Germline V gives CDR1 MNHEY, CDR2 SVGAGI. Trimming took 6 bases from V and 6 from J, leaving 18 bases between them. CDR3 nucleotides: TGTGCCAGCAGGAGCGGCGAACTAGTAATCAATGAGCAGTTCTTC. Its translation is CASRSGELVINEQFF.

The chain is built from TRBV10-1 and TRBJ2-2, with D perhaps matching TRBD1 (6 bases). Deletions cut 4 bases from V and 5 bases from J, with 8 bases between. Looked up from germline, CDR1 is WNHNN and CDR2 is SYGVQD (reference sequence). The CDR3 totals 13 residues. The CDR3 sequence is CASSGRGTGELFF. The CDR3 nucleotides read TGCGCCAGCAGTGGCAGGGGAACCGGGGAGCTGTTTTTT.

This chain uses TRBV11-2 with TRBJ2-3; TRBD1 might be the D (5 bases). Germline V gene data show CDR1 as SGHAT and CDR2 as FQNNGV. V lost 1 base and J 5 bases, leaving 13 bases between the germline ends. CDR3 length: 15 amino acids. The DNA for the CDR3 is TGTGCCAGCAGCTTAGGGGGCTCCTATCGAGATACGCAGTATTTT. Its translation is CASSLGGSYRDTQYF.

This chain links TRBV6-2 or TRBV6-3 with TRBJ1-1, with a weak D call TRBD1 (5 bases). Germline V lookup: CDR1 MNHEY, CDR2 SVGEGT. This CDR3 spans 11 amino acids. Trimming took off 5 bases at V and 6 bases at J, with 7 bases between the two ends. The CDR3 DNA reads as TGTGCCAGCAGTCGGGGGGCTGAAGCTTTCTTT. It translates to CASSRGAEAFF.

This clone has a single count. The rearrangement uses TRBV10-3 and TRBJ2-1; 9 bases fit TRBD2. This CDR3 contains 15 residues. V gave up 6 bases and J gave up 3 bases; unmatched junction bases: 6. Per the germline V gene, CDR1 is ENHRY and CDR2 is SYGVKD. CDR3 sequence reads: CAISQSGGYYNEQFF. CDR3 coding DNA: TGTGCCATCAGCCAGAGCGGGGGGTACTACAATGAGCAGTTCTTC.

The chain couples TRBV10-3 to TRBJ1-3, with 7 bases that match TRBD1. The length of the CDR3 is 14 residues. Unmatched junction bases numbered 8, after V lost 10 bases and J lost 2 bases. Germline loops: CDR1 ENHRY, CDR2 SYGVKD. The CDR3 sequence is CANPDREAGNTIYF. The CDR3 DNA reads TGTGCCAACCCTGACAGGGAAGCTGGAAACACCATATATTTT.

The CDR3: CASSLSTAGEQFF. CDR3 nucleotides: TGTGCCAGCAGCTTATCAACGGCGGGTGAGCAGTTCTTC. This chain connects TRBV7-6 to TRBJ2-1, with D possibly TRBD2 on 5 matching bases. V was clipped by 2 bases and J by 9 bases, with 11 bases between them. The CDR3 runs 13 residues. The germline V gene encodes CDR1 SGHVS and CDR2 FNYEAQ.

This clone has only a few counts. The chain links TRBV14 to TRBJ1-3, with no clear D. The V and J ends lost 2 bases and 2 bases respectively, with 7 bases between them. Germline V CDR1 and CDR2: SGHDN, FVKESK. This CDR3 has 14 residues. The CDR3, as DNA: TGTGCCAGCAGCCAACTGCTTACTGGAAACACCATATATTTT. It translates to CASSQLLTGNTIYF.

This chain uses TRBV28 with TRBJ1-3; possibly TRBD1 for D (6 bases). CDR3 length: 15 amino acids. Trimming left V 6 bases short and J 0 bases short, with 12 bases between. The germline CDR1 and CDR2 sequences are MDHEN and SYDVKM. This CDR3 is CASRSQGSSGNTIYF. DNA for the CDR3: TGTGCCAGCAGATCACAGGGTTCCTCTGGAAACACCATATATTTT.

The V gene is TRBV3-1 (or the pseudogene TRBV3-2), the J gene TRBJ2-2; D gene ambiguous. Trimming pared 1 base from V and 2 bases from J, leaving 11 bases between. Germline CDR1 and CDR2: LGHDT and YNNKEL (reference sequence). The CDR3 is 16 residues long. In DNA form, the CDR3 reads TGTGCCAGCAGCCAAGGGGTAGGGCCTAACACCGGGGAGCTGTTTTTT. Amino acids: CASSQGVGPNTGELFF.

The count of this clone is one. The V gene is TRBV4-1, the J gene TRBJ1-4, with TRBD1 matching 8 bases. From germline, CDR1 is MGHRA and CDR2 YSYEKL. The CDR3 has 16 residues. V lost 1 base, J lost 6 bases, and 7 bases stayed unmatched. In DNA, the CDR3 is TGCGCCAGCAGCCAAGTTTGGACAGGGAGCGATGAAAAACTGTTTTTT. It is translated as CASSQVWTGSDEKLFF.

This rearrangement joins TRBV12-3 or TRBV12-4 to TRBJ2-1; D is unresolved. V was trimmed by 1 base and J by 8 bases, leaving 9 bases between them. This CDR3 is built from 13 residues. This CDR3 is CASSLGFNYEQFF. The DNA of the CDR3 is TGTGCCAGCAGTTTAGGTTTCAATTATGAGCAGTTCTTC.

The genes are TRBV6-2 or TRBV6-3 and TRBJ2-5, with D possibly being TRBD1 or TRBD2 (5 bases each). Germline CDR1 is MNHEY and CDR2 is SVGEGT. This CDR3 contains 15 residues. V gave up 4 bases and J gave up 5 bases, with 17 bases separating them. The CDR3 DNA reads TGTGCCAGCAGTTGGCTGGACGAGGGGCGGGAGACCCAGTACTTC. Residues: CASSWLDEGRETQYF.

The chain links TRBV5-1 to TRBJ2-2; 7 bases match TRBD1. Trimming cost V 9 bases and J 5 bases; bases outside gene matches: 10. Germline V lookup: CDR1 SGHRS, CDR2 YFSETQ. The CDR3 runs 14 residues. The CDR3 DNA reads TGCGCCACAACCGTAGGGGGCGCAACCGGGGAGCTGTTTTTT. This sequence encodes CATTVGGATGELFF.

The chain recombines TRBV11-1 with TRBJ1-1; TRBD1 is a possible D gene (5 bases). Germline assignment: CDR1 SGHAT and CDR2 FQDESV (reference sequence). With 1 base removed from V and 4 bases from J, the gap between germline ends came to 7 bases. The CDR3 is 13 residues long. CDR3: CASSLERGTEAFF. In DNA form, the CDR3 reads TGTGCCAGCAGCTTAGAAAGGGGCACTGAAGCTTTCTTT. Using reference TRBV11-1 and TRBJ1-1 for the parts outside the CDR3, the full variable domain is EAEVAQSPRYKITEKSQAVAFWCDPISGHATLYWYRQILGQGPELLVQFQDESVVDDSQLPKDRFSAERLKGVDSTLKIQPAELGDSAMYLCASSLERGTEAFFGQGTRLTVV.

CDR3 in DNA: TGTGCCATCAGCAGGGACAGGGATAACGAGCAGTACTTC. This codes for CAISRDRDNEQYF. V gene TRBV10-3 combines with J gene TRBJ2-7; TRBD1 agrees at 9 bases. The germline V gene encodes CDR1 ENHRY and CDR2 SYGVKD. CDR3 length: 13 amino acids. The J segment lost 5 bases and the V segment lost 6 bases, leaving 5 bases of the junction unmatched.